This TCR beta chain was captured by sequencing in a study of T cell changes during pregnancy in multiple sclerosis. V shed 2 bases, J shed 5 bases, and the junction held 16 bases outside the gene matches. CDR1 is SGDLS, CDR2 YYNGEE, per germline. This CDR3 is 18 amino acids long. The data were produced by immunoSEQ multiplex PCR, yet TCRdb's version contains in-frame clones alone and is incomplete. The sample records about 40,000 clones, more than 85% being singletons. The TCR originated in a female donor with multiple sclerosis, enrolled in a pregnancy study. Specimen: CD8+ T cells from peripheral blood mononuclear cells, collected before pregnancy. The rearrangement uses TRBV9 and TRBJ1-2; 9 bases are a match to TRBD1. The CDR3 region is CASSVGRQTGGHIYGYTF. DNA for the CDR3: TGTGCCAGCAGCGTGGGGCGTCAGACAGGGGGGCATATTTATGGCTACACCTTC.